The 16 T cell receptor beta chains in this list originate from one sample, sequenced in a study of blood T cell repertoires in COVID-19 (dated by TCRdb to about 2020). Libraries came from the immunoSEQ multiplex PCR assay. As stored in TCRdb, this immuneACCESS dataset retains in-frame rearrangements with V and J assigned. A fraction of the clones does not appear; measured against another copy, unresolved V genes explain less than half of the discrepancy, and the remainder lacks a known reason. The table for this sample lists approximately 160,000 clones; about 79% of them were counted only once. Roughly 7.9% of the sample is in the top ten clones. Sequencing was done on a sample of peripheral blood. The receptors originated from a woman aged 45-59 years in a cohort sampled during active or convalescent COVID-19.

The CDR3 nucleotides read TGTGCCACCAGCAGGACCGGGACAGGCAATCAGCCCCAGCATTTT. Protein sequence: CATSRTGTGNQPQHF. The chain combines TRBV15 with TRBJ1-5; 7 nucleotides align to TRBD1. The V segment lost 3 bases and the J segment 2 bases; nucleotides outside the gene matches: 4. The V gene's germline CDR1 is LNHNV and CDR2 YYDKDF (reference sequence). CDR3 size: 15 residues.

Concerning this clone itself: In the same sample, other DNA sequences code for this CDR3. CDR3 residues: CAWSLQGNQPQHF. DNA for the CDR3: TGTGCCTGGAGTCTTCAGGGGAATCAGCCCCAGCATTTT. This sequence joins TRBV30 and TRBJ1-5; D may be TRBD1 (6 bases). Germline V gene sequence: CDR1 GTSNPN, CDR2 SVGIG (reference sequence). The CDR3 loop spans 13 amino acids. V was trimmed by 2 bases and J by 4 bases, leaving 9 bases between them.

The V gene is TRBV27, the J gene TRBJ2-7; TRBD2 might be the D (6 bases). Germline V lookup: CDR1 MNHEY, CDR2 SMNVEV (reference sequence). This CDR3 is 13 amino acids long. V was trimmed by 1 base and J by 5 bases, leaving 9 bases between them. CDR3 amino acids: CASSLWRADEQYF. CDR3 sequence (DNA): TGTGCCAGCAGTTTATGGAGGGCCGACGAGCAGTACTTC.

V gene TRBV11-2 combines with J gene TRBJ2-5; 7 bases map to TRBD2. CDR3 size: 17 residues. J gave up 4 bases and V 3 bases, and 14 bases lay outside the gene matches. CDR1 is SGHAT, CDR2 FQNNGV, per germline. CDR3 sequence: CASSFLTSSLYVETQYF. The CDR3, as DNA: TGTGCCAGCAGCTTCCTGACTAGCTCCCTATACGTAGAGACCCAGTACTTC. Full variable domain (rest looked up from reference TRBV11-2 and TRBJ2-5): EAGVAQSPRYKIIEKRQSVAFWCNPISGHATLYWYQQILGQGPKLLIQFQNNGVVDDSQLPKDRFSAERLKGVDSTLKIQPAKLEDSAVYLCASSFLTSSLYVETQYFGPGTRLLVL.

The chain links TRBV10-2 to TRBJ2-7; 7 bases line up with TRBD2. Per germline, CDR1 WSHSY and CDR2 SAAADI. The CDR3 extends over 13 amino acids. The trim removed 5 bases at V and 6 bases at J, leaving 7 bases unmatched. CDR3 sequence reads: CASSLADLGEQYF. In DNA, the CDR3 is TGCGCCAGCAGTCTAGCGGATCTCGGCGAGCAGTACTTC.

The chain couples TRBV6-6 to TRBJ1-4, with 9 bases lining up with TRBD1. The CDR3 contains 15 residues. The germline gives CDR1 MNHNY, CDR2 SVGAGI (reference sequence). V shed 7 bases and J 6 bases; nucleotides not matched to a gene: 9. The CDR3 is CASKPHWTGDEKLFF. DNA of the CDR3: TGTGCCAGCAAACCTCACTGGACAGGGGATGAAAAACTGTTTTTT.

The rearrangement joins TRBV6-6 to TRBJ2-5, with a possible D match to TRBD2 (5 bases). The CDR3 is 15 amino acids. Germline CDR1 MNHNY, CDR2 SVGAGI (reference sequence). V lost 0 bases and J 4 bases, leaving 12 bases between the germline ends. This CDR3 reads CASSYSFGELETQYF. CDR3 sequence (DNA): TGTGCCAGCAGTTACTCTTTCGGGGAGCTAGAGACCCAGTACTTC.

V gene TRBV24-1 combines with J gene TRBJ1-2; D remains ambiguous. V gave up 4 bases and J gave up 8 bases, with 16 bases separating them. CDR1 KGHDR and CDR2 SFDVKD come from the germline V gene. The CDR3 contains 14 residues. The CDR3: CATSDSREGTGYTF. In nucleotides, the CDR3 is TGTGCCACCAGTGACTCTAGGGAGGGCACGGGCTACACCTTC.

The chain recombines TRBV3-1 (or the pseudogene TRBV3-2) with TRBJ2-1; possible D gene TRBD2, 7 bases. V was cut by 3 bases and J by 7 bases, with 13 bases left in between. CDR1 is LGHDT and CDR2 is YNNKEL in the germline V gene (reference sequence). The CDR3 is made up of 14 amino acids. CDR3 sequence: CASSHRGAKNEQFF. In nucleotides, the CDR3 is TGTGCCAGCAGCCACCGGGGGGCCAAGAATGAGCAGTTCTTC.

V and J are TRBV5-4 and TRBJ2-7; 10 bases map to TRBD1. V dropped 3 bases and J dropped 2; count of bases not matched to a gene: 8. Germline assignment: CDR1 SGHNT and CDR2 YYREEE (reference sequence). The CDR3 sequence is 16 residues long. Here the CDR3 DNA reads TGTGCCAGCAGCTGGGCGGGGACAGGGGTTACCTACGAGCAGTACTTC. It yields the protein CASSWAGTGVTYEQYF.

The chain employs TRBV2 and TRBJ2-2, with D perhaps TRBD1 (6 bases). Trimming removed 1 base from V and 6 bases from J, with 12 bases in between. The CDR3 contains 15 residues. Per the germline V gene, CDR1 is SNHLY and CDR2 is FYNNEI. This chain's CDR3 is CASSEGTGFPGELFF. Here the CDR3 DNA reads TGTGCCAGCAGTGAAGGCACAGGGTTCCCCGGGGAGCTGTTTTTT.

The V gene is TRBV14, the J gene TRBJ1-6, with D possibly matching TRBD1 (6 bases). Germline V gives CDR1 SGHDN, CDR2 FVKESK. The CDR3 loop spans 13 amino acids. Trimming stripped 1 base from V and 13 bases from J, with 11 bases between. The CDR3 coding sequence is TGTGCCAGCAGCCAAGCTGCGGACAGTCCCCTCCACTTT. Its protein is CASSQAADSPLHF.

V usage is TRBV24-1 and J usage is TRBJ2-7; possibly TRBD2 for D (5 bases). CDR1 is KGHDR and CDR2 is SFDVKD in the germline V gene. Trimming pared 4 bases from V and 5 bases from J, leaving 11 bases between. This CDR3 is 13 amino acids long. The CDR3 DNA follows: TGTGCCACCAGTGACGGACTTGGGGACGAGCAGTACTTC. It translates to CATSDGLGDEQYF.

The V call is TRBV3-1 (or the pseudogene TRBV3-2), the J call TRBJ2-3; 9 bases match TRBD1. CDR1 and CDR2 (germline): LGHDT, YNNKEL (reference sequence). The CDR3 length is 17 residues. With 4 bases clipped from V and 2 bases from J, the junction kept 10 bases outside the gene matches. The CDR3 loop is CASSPRRQGGATDTQYF. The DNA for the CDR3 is TGTGCCAGCAGCCCAAGGCGACAGGGGGGGGCCACAGATACGCAGTATTTT.

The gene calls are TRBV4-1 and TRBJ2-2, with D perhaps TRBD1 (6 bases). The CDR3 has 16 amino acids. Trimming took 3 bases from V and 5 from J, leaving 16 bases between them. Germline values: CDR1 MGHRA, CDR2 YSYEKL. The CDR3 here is CASSHFQGRWTGELFF. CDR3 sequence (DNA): TGCGCCAGCAGCCACTTTCAGGGGCGGTGGACCGGGGAGCTGTTTTTT.

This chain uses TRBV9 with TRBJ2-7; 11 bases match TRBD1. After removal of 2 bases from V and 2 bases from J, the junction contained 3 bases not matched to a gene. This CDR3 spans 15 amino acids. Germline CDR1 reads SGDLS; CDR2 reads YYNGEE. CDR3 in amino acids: CASSVGTGGTYEQYF. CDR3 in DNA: TGTGCCAGCAGCGTGGGGACAGGGGGAACCTACGAGCAGTACTTC. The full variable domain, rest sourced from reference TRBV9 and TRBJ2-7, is DSGVTQTPKHLITATGQRVTLRCSPRSGDLSVYWYQQSLDQGLQFLIQYYNGEERAKGNILERFSAQQFPDLHSELNLSSLELGDSALYFCASSVGTGGTYEQYFGPGTRLTVT.